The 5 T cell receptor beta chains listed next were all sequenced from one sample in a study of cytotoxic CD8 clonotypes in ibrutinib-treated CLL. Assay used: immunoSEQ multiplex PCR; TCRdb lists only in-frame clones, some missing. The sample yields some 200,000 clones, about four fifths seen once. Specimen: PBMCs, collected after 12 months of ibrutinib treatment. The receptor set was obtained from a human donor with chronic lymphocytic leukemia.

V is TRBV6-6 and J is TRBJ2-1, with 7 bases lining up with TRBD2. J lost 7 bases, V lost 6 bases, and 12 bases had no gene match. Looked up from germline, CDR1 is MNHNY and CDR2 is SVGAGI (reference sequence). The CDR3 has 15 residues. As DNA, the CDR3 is TGTGCCAGCAGCTTGGGGGGAGGGCCCGGGAATGAGCAGTTCTTC. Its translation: CASSLGGGPGNEQFF.

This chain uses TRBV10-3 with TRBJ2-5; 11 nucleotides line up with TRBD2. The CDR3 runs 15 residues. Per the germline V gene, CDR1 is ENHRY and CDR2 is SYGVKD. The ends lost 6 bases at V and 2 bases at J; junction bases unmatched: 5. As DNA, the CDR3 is TGTGCCATCAGCCTAGCGGGGGGCGCACAAGAGACCCAGTACTTC. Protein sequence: CAISLAGGAQETQYF.

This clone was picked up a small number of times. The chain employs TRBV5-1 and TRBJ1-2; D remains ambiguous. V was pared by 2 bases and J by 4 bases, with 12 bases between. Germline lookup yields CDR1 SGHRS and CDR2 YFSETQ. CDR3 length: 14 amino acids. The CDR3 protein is CASSFWILGYGYTF. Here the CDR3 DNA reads TGCGCCAGCAGCTTTTGGATTTTAGGCTATGGCTACACCTTC.

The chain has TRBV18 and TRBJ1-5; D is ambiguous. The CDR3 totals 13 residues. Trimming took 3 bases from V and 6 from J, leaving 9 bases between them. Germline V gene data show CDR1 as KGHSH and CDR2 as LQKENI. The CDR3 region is CASSPGRAQPQHF. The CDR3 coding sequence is TGTGCCAGCTCACCGGGTAGGGCTCAGCCCCAGCATTTT.

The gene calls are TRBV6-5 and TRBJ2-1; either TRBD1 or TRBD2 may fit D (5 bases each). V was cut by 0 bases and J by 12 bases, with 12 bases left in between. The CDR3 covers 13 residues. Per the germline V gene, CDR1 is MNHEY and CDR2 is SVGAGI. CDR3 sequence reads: CASSYSIAGTQFF. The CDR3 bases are TGTGCCAGCAGTTACTCGATTGCTGGGACGCAGTTCTTC.